This T cell receptor beta chain was sequenced during a study of neurological immune-mediated disorders. Germline V gene lookup returns CDR1 MNHEY and CDR2 SMNVEV (reference sequence). The length of the CDR3 is 13 residues. Trimming stripped 2 bases from V and 5 bases from J, with 7 bases between. This clonotype came up many times. Its antigen is unknown. Study findings and constraints: There was no clinical or MRI feature that showed an association with the multiple sclerosis repertoire cluster.

TCRdb re-called the 5' RACE reads with MiXCR, one entry per CDR3 protein. Of roughly 56,000 distinct CDR3 sequences in the sample, roughly 3.5% were seen once. The sequenced sample consisted of PBMCs. The origin of this receptor is a woman in her fifties or sixties with multiple sclerosis. The J gene is TRBJ2-1, the V gene TRBV27, with D hard to call. In nucleotides, the CDR3 is TGTGCCAGCAGTTTAGGCAGCGACAATGAGCAGTTCTTC. Its protein product is CASSLGSDNEQFF.